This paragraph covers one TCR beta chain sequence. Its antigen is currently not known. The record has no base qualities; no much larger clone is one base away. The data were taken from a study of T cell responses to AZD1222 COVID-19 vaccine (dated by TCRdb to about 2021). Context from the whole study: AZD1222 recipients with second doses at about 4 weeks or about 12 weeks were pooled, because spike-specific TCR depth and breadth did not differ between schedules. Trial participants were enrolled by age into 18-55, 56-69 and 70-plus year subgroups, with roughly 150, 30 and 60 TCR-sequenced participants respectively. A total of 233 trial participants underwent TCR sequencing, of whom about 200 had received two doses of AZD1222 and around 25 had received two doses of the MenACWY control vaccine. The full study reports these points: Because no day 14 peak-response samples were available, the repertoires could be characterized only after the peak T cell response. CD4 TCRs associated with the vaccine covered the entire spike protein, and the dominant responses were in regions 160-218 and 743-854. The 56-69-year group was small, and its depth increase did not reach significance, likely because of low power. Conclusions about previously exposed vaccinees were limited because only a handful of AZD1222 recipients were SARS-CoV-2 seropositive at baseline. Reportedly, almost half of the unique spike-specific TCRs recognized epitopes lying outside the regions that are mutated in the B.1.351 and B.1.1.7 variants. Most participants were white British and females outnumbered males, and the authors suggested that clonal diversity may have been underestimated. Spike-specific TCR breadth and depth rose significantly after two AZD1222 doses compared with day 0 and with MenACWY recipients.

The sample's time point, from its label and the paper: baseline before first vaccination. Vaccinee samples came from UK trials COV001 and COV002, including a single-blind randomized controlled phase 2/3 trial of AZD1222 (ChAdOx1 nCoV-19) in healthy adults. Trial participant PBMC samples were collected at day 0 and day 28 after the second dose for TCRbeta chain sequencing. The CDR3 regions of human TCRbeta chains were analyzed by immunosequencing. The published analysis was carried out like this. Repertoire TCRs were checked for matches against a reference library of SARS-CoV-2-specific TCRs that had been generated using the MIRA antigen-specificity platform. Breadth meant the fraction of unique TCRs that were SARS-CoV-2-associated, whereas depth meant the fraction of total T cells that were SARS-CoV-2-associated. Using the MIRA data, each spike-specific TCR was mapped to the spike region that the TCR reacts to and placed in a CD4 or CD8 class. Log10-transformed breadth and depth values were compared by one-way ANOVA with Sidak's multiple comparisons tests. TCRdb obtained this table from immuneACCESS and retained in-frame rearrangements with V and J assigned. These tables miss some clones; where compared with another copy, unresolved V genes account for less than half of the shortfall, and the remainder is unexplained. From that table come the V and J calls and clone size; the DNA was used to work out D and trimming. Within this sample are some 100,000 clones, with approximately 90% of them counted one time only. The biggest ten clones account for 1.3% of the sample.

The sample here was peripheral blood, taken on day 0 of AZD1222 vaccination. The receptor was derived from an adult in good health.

This receptor carries the CDR3 CASSATGTGNTEAFF. The nucleotides read TGTGCCAGCAGCGCCACCGGGACAGGGAACACTGAAGCTTTCTTT. The rearranged segments are TRBV3-1 (or the pseudogene TRBV3-2) and TRBJ1-1, with 8 bases matching TRBD1. From V the trimming removes 5 bases and from J it removes 1 base, while the gene matches leave 6 bases of the junction unaccounted for. The CDR3 numbers 15 residues from cysteine through phenylalanine. Of the read, only the CDR3 DNA is kept; its 45 bases are in frame from base 1. CDR1 LGHDT and CDR2 YNNKEL are derived from the germline V gene (reference sequence).